This T cell receptor (beta chain) came from a study of T cells in Graves' hyperthyroidism and ophthalmopathy. Patients were excluded for uncontrolled infection, other autoimmune disease, pregnancy or lactation. Orbital computed tomography and thyroid ultrasound, together with serum TRAb and thyroxine and clinical symptoms, were used for diagnoses. J gave up 4 bases and V 4 bases, and 5 bases lay outside the gene matches. Germline CDR1 reads KGHDR; CDR2 reads SFDVKD. The CDR3 spans 15 residues. TCR beta CDR3 region amplification was performed from RNA transcripts. During a first-round RT-PCR of the TCR CDR3, the HTBI primer set was used. One entry per CDR3 protein results from TCRdb running MiXCR on the multiplex PCR reads. The sample lists 500,000 to 800,000 distinct CDR3 sequences, 45% seen once, with roughly 6.5% in the top ten. As for this clonotype: Its antigen is as yet unknown.

Regarding the study as a whole: The model forecast ophthalmopathy, anticipating it by a median approximately 6 months before onset. Most clonotypes expanded in thyroid above 0.001 were likewise present in blood.

Input material: peripheral blood or thyroid tissue (not recorded which). This receptor was obtained from an adult man with Graves' disease, either hyperthyroidism or ophthalmopathy (not recorded which). The V gene is TRBV24-1, the J gene TRBJ2-5; 10 bases are shared with TRBD2. Written as DNA, the CDR3 is TGTGCCACCAGTGAACTAGCGGGGCGATTAGAGACCCAGTACTTC. Translation: CATSELAGRLETQYF.